Below are 17 T cell receptor beta chains sequenced from a single sample in a study of blood T cell repertoires in COVID-19. TCRdb keeps only in-frame clones here, not all; method: immunoSEQ multiplex PCR. The sample lists about 110,000 clones, 85% to 90% seen once, with approximately 1.1% in the top ten. Material: peripheral blood. The receptors here all came from a human donor in a cohort sampled during active COVID-19.

V gene TRBV3-1 (or the pseudogene TRBV3-2) combines with J gene TRBJ1-2; 7 bases align to TRBD1. V lost 1 base and J lost 12; bases outside the gene matches: 8. CDR3 length: 13 amino acids. Germline lookup yields CDR1 LGHDT and CDR2 YNNKEL (reference sequence). The CDR3 loop is CASSQGRMTGNTF. The CDR3 nucleotides read TGTGCCAGCAGCCAAGGAAGGATGACAGGGAACACCTTC.

The chain uses TRBV5-4 and TRBJ1-2, with TRBD1 as a possible D gene (6 bases). CDR1 is SGHNT, CDR2 YYREEE, per germline (reference sequence). Trimming stripped 6 bases from V and 4 bases from J, with 19 bases between. The CDR3 is 15 residues long. The CDR3 DNA reads TGTGCCAGCACCAATGGGCCGGACAGAGGCTATGGCTACACCTTC. Amino acids: CASTNGPDRGYGYTF.

The gene calls are TRBV7-2 and TRBJ2-2; a possible D gene is TRBD2 (6 bases). The CDR3 runs to 15 residues. V shed 1 base and J shed 6 bases, with 12 bases lying between them. Germline V gives CDR1 SGHTA, CDR2 FQGNSA. The CDR3 here is CASSLEVAAAGELFF. The CDR3 DNA reads TGTGCCAGCAGCTTAGAAGTAGCGGCGGCCGGGGAGCTGTTTTTT.

V usage is TRBV10-3 and J usage is TRBJ2-2; the match to TRBD1 covers 10 bases. The V gene end was trimmed by 6 bases and the J gene end by 1 base; junction bases not matched to a gene: 5. CDR1 ENHRY and CDR2 SYGVKD come from the germline V gene. The CDR3 consists of 16 residues. Written as DNA, the CDR3 is TGTGCCATCAGCTTAGGACAGGGGGAGAACACCGGGGAGCTGTTTTTT. Its translation is CAISLGQGENTGELFF.

The chain has TRBV7-2 and TRBJ2-1, with TRBD2 matching over 10 bases. CDR3 length: 17 amino acids. The trim removed 4 bases at V and 5 bases at J, leaving 11 bases unmatched. The germline V gene encodes CDR1 SGHTA and CDR2 FQGNSA. The CDR3 loop reads CASSSRHSGRKNNEQFF. In nucleotides, the CDR3 is TGTGCCAGCAGCTCCCGACATAGCGGGAGGAAGAACAATGAGCAGTTCTTC.

DNA of the CDR3: TGTGCCAGCACCCCCGACCGGACAGGGAAGTTCTTC. Translating it yields CASTPDRTGKFF. V gene TRBV7-8 combines with J gene TRBJ2-1; 8 bases map to TRBD1. This CDR3 comprises 12 residues. J gave up 14 bases and V 7 bases, and 10 bases lay outside the gene matches. Germline values: CDR1 SGHVS, CDR2 FQNEAQ.

Only one count was recorded for this clone. This chain uses TRBV10-3 with TRBJ1-2, with D perhaps TRBD1 (5 bases). Germline V lookup: CDR1 ENHRY, CDR2 SYGVKD. Trimming removed 2 bases from V and 2 bases from J, with 6 bases in between. CDR3 size: 13 residues. Here the CDR3 DNA reads TGTGCCATCAGTGAGGACAGAAACTATGGCTACACCTTC. Residues: CAISEDRNYGYTF.

This clone is classed as medium-sized. V usage is TRBV15 and J usage is TRBJ2-6; no reliable D call. CDR3 size: 14 residues. V was clipped by 0 bases and J by 3 bases, with 3 bases between them. Germline-derived CDR1 and CDR2 are LNHNV and YYDKDF (reference sequence). CDR3 residues: CATSREYGANVLTF. CDR3 bases: TGTGCCACCAGCAGAGAGTATGGGGCCAACGTCCTGACTTTC.

The rearrangement joins TRBV6-5 to TRBJ1-2; TRBD1 is a possible D gene (5 bases). CDR1 is MNHEY, CDR2 SVGAGI, per germline. The CDR3 spans 14 residues. Trimming left V 7 bases short and J 2 bases short, with 14 bases between. The CDR3 spells CASIAGPRNYGYTF. The CDR3 region has the DNA TGTGCCAGCATTGCGGGGCCCCGAAACTATGGCTACACCTTC.

This clone was counted once. This sequence joins TRBV18 and TRBJ1-1; no definite D call. The ends were cut back, 2 bases at V and 0 bases at J, with 7 bases in the middle. This CDR3 contains 14 residues. Germline CDR1 KGHSH, CDR2 LQKENI. In nucleotides, the CDR3 is TGTGCCAGCTCACCAGCGGGATTGAACACTGAAGCTTTCTTT. Residues: CASSPAGLNTEAFF.

This clone occurred a few times. CDR3 DNA: TGTGCCAGCAGCTTACAGAATAATTCACCCCTCCACTTT. Translated: CASSLQNNSPLHF. The chain couples TRBV7-3 to TRBJ1-6, with unresolved D. This CDR3 has 13 amino acids. Germline lookup yields CDR1 SGHTA and CDR2 FQGTGA. Trimming stripped 2 bases from V and 5 bases from J, with 4 bases between.

The J gene is TRBJ2-2, the V gene TRBV5-4; 7 bases map to TRBD1. Germline CDR1 SGHNT, CDR2 YYREEE (reference sequence). The CDR3 has 15 residues. V lost 1 base, J lost 5 bases, and 5 bases stayed unmatched. The CDR3 loop is CASSLIGTDTGELFF. The CDR3 region has the DNA TGTGCCAGCAGCTTGATTGGGACAGATACCGGGGAGCTGTTTTTT.

The chain recombines TRBV7-9 with TRBJ1-4; D uncertain. Per germline, CDR1 SEHNR and CDR2 FQNEAQ (reference sequence). The germline V and J ends were trimmed by 5 bases and 7 bases, with 17 bases remaining between them. This CDR3 is 15 amino acids long. CDR3 nucleotide sequence: TGTGCCAGCAGCGTAGTTGGATCGGAGGGTGAAAAACTGTTTTTT. This encodes CASSVVGSEGEKLFF.

The gene calls are TRBV19 and TRBJ1-2, with D tentatively TRBD1 (5 bases). The CDR3 has 15 amino acids. Trimming removed 3 bases from V and 0 bases from J, with 11 bases in between. CDR1 and CDR2 from the germline V gene are LNHDA and SQIVND (reference sequence). The CDR3 sequence is CASSIRQIANYGYTF. CDR3 DNA: TGTGCCAGTAGTATCCGACAGATCGCTAACTATGGCTACACCTTC.

V and J are TRBV7-2 and TRBJ2-3; TRBD2 might be the D (5 bases). The CDR3 has 15 residues. Germline CDR1 and CDR2: SGHTA and FQGNSA. V was cut by 2 bases and J by 3 bases, with 12 bases left in between. CDR3 protein: CASSLKADRTDTQYF. DNA for the CDR3: TGTGCCAGCAGCTTAAAAGCGGATCGAACAGATACGCAGTATTTT.

The J gene is TRBJ2-1, the V gene TRBV6-2 or TRBV6-3, with TRBD2 matching over 13 bases. V was pared by 5 bases and J by 1 base, with 5 bases of the junction left unmatched. The CDR3 is 17 amino acids. From germline, CDR1 is MNHEY and CDR2 SVGEGT. CDR3 sequence (DNA): TGTGCCAGCAGTGCCGGGACTAGCGGGACGTCCTACAATGAGCAGTTCTTC. Protein product: CASSAGTSGTSYNEQFF.

V is TRBV27 and J is TRBJ2-7; 11 bases line up with TRBD1. The V segment lost 3 bases and the J segment 3 bases; nucleotides outside the gene matches: 7. Germline CDR1 and CDR2: MNHEY and SMNVEV (reference sequence). The CDR3 spans 16 residues. The CDR3, as DNA: TGTGCCAGCAGTTTCAGTGGACAGGGGGCGATCTACGAGCAGTACTTC. It yields the protein CASSFSGQGAIYEQYF.